The 32 T cell receptor beta chains below come from one sample, sequenced in a study of cytomegalovirus exposure and HLA in healthy donors. The PCR employed 60 Vbeta primers together with 13 Jbeta primers. TCRdb's copy holds only in-frame clones and misses some; the assay was immunoSEQ multiplex PCR. The sample has 200,000 to 300,000 clones; approximately 84% are singletons. Sequences were obtained from PBMCs. Receptor source: a girl aged 2 to 10 in good health and CMV-seronegative.

This clone was counted once. The rearrangement links TRBV30 to TRBJ2-3, with 14 bases that match TRBD2. This CDR3 comprises 14 residues. Losses at the gene ends were 3 bases for V and 4 bases for J; bases not matched to a gene: 0. Germline CDR1 and CDR2: GTSNPN and SVGIG (reference sequence). The CDR3: CAWRTSGGADTQYF. The DNA of the CDR3 is TGTGCCTGGAGGACTAGCGGGGGGGCAGATACGCAGTATTTT. Drawing the rest from reference TRBV30 and TRBJ2-3, the complete variable domain is SQTIHQWPATLVQPVGSPLSLECTVEGTSNPNLYWYRQAAGRGLQLLFYSVGIGQISSEVPQNLSASRPQDRQFILSSKKLLLSDSGFYLCAWRTSGGADTQYFGPGTRLTVL.

This rearrangement joins TRBV6-1 to TRBJ2-3; TRBD2 agrees at 12 bases. The CDR3 is 14 residues long. Germline V CDR1 and CDR2: MNHNS, SASEGT. V shed 5 bases, J shed 4 bases, and the junction held 1 base outside the gene matches. The DNA for the CDR3 is TGTGCCAGCAGTCTAGCGGGAGGGCCAGATACGCAGTATTTT. Its protein is CASSLAGGPDTQYF.

The chain couples TRBV6-1 to TRBJ1-2, with TRBD1 matching 7 bases. The junction had 8 bases not matched to a gene; V was cut back by 5 bases and J by 5 bases. The CDR3 consists of 14 residues. Germline V CDR1 and CDR2: MNHNS, SASEGT. DNA for the CDR3: TGTGCCAGCAGTCGGGGACAGCTGACTTATGGCTACACCTTC. This translates into CASSRGQLTYGYTF.

The chain couples TRBV5-6 to TRBJ2-1; no firm D call. The V end was cut by 1 base, the J end by 7 bases, with 6 bases between. The CDR3 sequence is 12 residues long. Per the germline V gene, CDR1 is SGHDT and CDR2 is YYEEEE. The CDR3: CASSLLINEQFF. The CDR3 DNA sequence: TGTGCCAGCAGCTTGCTAATTAATGAGCAGTTCTTC.

The gene calls are TRBV10-3 and TRBJ2-2; D is ambiguous. Germline CDR1 reads ENHRY; CDR2 reads SYGVKD. The CDR3 sequence is 14 residues long. The V and J ends lost 4 bases and 1 base respectively, with 7 bases between them. The DNA of the CDR3 is TGTGCCATCAGTGTCAACGGGAACACCGGGGAGCTGTTTTTT. This gives the protein CAISVNGNTGELFF.

V is TRBV29-1 and J is TRBJ2-7; 13 nucleotides line up with TRBD2. The length of the CDR3 is 15 residues. V gave up 6 bases and J gave up 2 bases; unmatched junction bases: 7. Germline assignment: CDR1 SQVTM and CDR2 ANQGSEA. CDR3 nucleotide sequence: TGCAGCGTCGGACTAGCGGGAGAGAGGACCTACGAGCAGTACTTC. Protein product: CSVGLAGERTYEQYF.

CDR3 sequence reads: CASSLERRETQYF. DNA of the CDR3: TGTGCCAGCAGCTTAGAACGGAGGGAGACCCAGTACTTC. The V call is TRBV7-2, the J call TRBJ2-5; D is perhaps TRBD2 (5 bases). Trimming cost V 1 base and J 5 bases, with 8 bases left between them. This CDR3 has 13 amino acids. Germline CDR1 reads SGHTA; CDR2 reads FQGNSA.

This clone occurred a few times. This sequence joins TRBV6-1 and TRBJ2-5; TRBD2 agrees at 8 bases. This CDR3 region has 14 residues. The V gene's germline CDR1 is MNHNS and CDR2 SASEGT. The V and J ends lost 8 bases and 7 bases, in that order; junction bases with no gene match: 12. The CDR3 region is CASPPMGREVTQYF. The CDR3 coding sequence is TGTGCCAGCCCGCCCATGGGGCGGGAGGTGACCCAGTACTTC.

The CDR3: CASSARPQGGYTF. The CDR3 DNA reads as TGTGCCAGCAGCGCGAGGCCTCAGGGAGGCTACACCTTC. The chain uses TRBV9 and TRBJ1-2; D is possibly TRBD1 (5 bases). CDR1 SGDLS and CDR2 YYNGEE come from the germline V gene. This CDR3 comprises 13 residues. V lost 3 bases and J 8 bases, leaving 14 bases between the germline ends.

The genes are TRBV7-9 and TRBJ2-7, with 7 bases aligning to TRBD2. The length of the CDR3 is 15 residues. V dropped 1 base and J dropped 5; count of bases not matched to a gene: 8. Germline CDR1 is SEHNR and CDR2 is FQNEAQ (reference sequence). CDR3 sequence reads: CASSLVSSGVNEQYF. Here the CDR3 DNA reads TGTGCCAGCAGCTTAGTATCGAGCGGGGTGAACGAGCAGTACTTC.

Comments on this clone: This CDR3 is missing its conserved last phenylalanine or tryptophan, likely due to a read error. Here the CDR3 reads CAWSVHPGNYGYTL. The CDR3 bases are TGTGCCTGGAGTGTACATCCCGGCAACTATGGCTACACCCTC. The chain couples TRBV30 to TRBJ1-2; D gene ambiguous. The CDR3 loop spans 14 amino acids. Germline CDR1 and CDR2: GTSNPN and SVGIG (reference sequence). V lost 0 bases and J lost 2, with 10 bases in between.

This clone was counted a single time. The V and J genes are TRBV9 and TRBJ2-3; TRBD2 agrees at 13 bases. The CDR3 spans 18 residues. V shed 0 bases and J 1 base; nucleotides not matched to a gene: 5. Germline CDR1 and CDR2: SGDLS and YYNGEE. The CDR3 spells CASSVEGLAGPGTDTQYF. CDR3 bases: TGTGCCAGCAGCGTAGAGGGACTAGCGGGGCCCGGCACAGATACGCAGTATTTT.

This clone has only a few counts. The J gene is TRBJ2-3, the V gene TRBV5-1; 8 bases match TRBD2. Per the germline V gene, CDR1 is SGHRS and CDR2 is YFSETQ. Unmatched junction bases numbered 6, after V lost 1 base and J lost 2 bases. The CDR3 is made up of 16 amino acids. The CDR3 region is CASSLYLAGPTDTQYF. CDR3 nucleotide sequence: TGCGCCAGCAGCTTGTACCTAGCGGGTCCCACAGATACGCAGTATTTT.

The V call is TRBV6-1, the J call TRBJ1-4; 8 bases are a match to TRBD1. The CDR3 is 14 amino acids. After removal of 6 bases from V and 4 bases from J, the junction contained 4 bases not matched to a gene. Germline values: CDR1 MNHNS, CDR2 SASEGT. The CDR3 bases are TGTGCCAGCAGCGGGACAGGTTTTAATGAAAAACTGTTTTTT. Encoded protein: CASSGTGFNEKLFF.

V usage is TRBV7-2 and J usage is TRBJ2-3; TRBD2 aligns across 7 bases. The CDR3 totals 18 residues. V shed 1 base, J shed 0 bases, and the junction held 10 bases outside the gene matches. CDR1 is SGHTA, CDR2 FQGNSA, per germline. CDR3 region: CASSLDGSGWGSTDTQYF. CDR3 sequence (DNA): TGTGCCAGCAGCTTAGATGGTAGCGGGTGGGGCAGCACAGATACGCAGTATTTT.

This clone has just one count. The chain uses TRBV11-3 and TRBJ2-1; 12 bases are shared with TRBD2. CDR1 is SGHNT, CDR2 YENEEA, per germline. The junction had 7 bases not matched to a gene; V was cut back by 1 base and J by 9 bases. The CDR3 consists of 16 residues. CDR3 nucleotides: TGTGCCAGCAGCTTAGGGTGGACTAGCGGGGCCGGTGAGCAGTTCTTC. It codes for CASSLGWTSGAGEQFF. Full variable domain (missing parts from reference TRBV11-3 and TRBJ2-1): EAGVVQSPRYKIIEKKQPVAFWCNPISGHNTLYWYLQNLGQGPELLIRYENEEAVDDSQLPKDRFSAERLKGVDSTLKIQPAELGDSAVYLCASSLGWTSGAGEQFFGPGTRLTVL.

This clone showed up just once. This chain uses TRBV4-2 with TRBJ1-2; 7 nucleotides agree with TRBD1. Germline V CDR1 and CDR2: LGHNA, YNFKEQ. V gave up 1 base and J gave up 6 bases; unmatched junction bases: 8. The CDR3 contains 15 residues. The CDR3 nucleotides are TGTGCCAGCAGCCAAGGAGGTTGGCAGGGGGATGGCTACACCTTC. Amino acid sequence: CASSQGGWQGDGYTF.

The chain couples TRBV7-3 to TRBJ2-7; 7 bases are shared with TRBD2. V lost 0 bases and J lost 0; bases outside the gene matches: 5. Per the germline V gene, CDR1 is SGHTA and CDR2 is FQGTGA. CDR3 size: 16 residues. In DNA, the CDR3 is TGTGCCAGCAGCTTAACGTCCGGGACTAACTCCTACGAGCAGTACTTC. Its translation: CASSLTSGTNSYEQYF.

The rearrangement links TRBV7-9 to TRBJ1-2; 7 nucleotides match TRBD1. This CDR3 contains 13 residues. Trimming removed 8 bases from V and 7 bases from J; junction bases left unmatched: 10. Per germline, CDR1 SEHNR and CDR2 FQNEAQ (reference sequence). The CDR3 bases are TGTGCCAGCCAACCCGGGACAGCGGGTGGCTACACCTTC. Translated, it gives CASQPGTAGGYTF.

This chain joins TRBV11-2 and TRBJ2-2; TRBD2 might be the D (5 bases). This CDR3 contains 15 residues. Germline V gene sequence: CDR1 SGHAT, CDR2 FQNNGV. Trimming stripped 5 bases from V and 3 bases from J, with 13 bases between. The CDR3 DNA follows: TGTGCCAGCAGCCGGACTTTGACGGACACCGGGGAGCTGTTTTTT. It yields the protein CASSRTLTDTGELFF.

The V gene is TRBV6-1, the J gene TRBJ2-1, with a possible D match to TRBD1 (6 bases). In germline, CDR1 is MNHNS, CDR2 SASEGT. This CDR3 has 14 residues. Trimming cost V 5 bases and J 4 bases, with 12 bases left between them. The CDR3 protein is CASSRAGEYNEQFF. CDR3 coding DNA: TGTGCCAGCAGTAGGGCAGGGGAATACAATGAGCAGTTCTTC.

This clone was counted once. This chain joins TRBV18 and TRBJ2-2; a weak D match, TRBD2 (5 bases). Trimming removed 2 bases from V and 9 bases from J, with 13 bases in between. Germline assignment: CDR1 KGHSH and CDR2 LQKENI. The CDR3 is made up of 14 amino acids. CDR3 bases: TGTGCCAGCTCACCAGCGGATCTCGGGAGGGAGCTGTTTTTT. Its translation: CASSPADLGRELFF.

This chain uses TRBV29-1 with TRBJ2-5; 7 bases line up with TRBD1. Germline CDR1 is SQVTM and CDR2 is ANQGSEA. Trimming took 3 bases from V and 1 from J; bases not matched to a gene: 5. This CDR3 region has 14 residues. The CDR3 is CSVDGEGAQETQYF. Written as DNA, the CDR3 is TGCAGCGTTGACGGCGAGGGGGCCCAAGAGACCCAGTACTTC.

The sample holds one count of this clone. The CDR3 DNA reads TGTGCCAGCGAGTTCGGCCTCTCAGGGATGGGCTACACCTTC. Its translation: CASEFGLSGMGYTF. This chain links TRBV6-6 with TRBJ1-2, with D possibly TRBD1 on 5 matching bases. V shed 8 bases and J shed 8 bases, with 21 bases lying between them. Germline CDR1 MNHNY, CDR2 SVGAGI (reference sequence). The CDR3 contains 14 residues.

V usage is TRBV9 and J usage is TRBJ1-1; 9 bases align to TRBD1. The J segment lost 3 bases and the V segment lost 0 bases, leaving 3 bases of the junction unmatched. The CDR3 sequence is 15 residues long. Germline loops: CDR1 SGDLS, CDR2 YYNGEE. The CDR3 sequence is CASSVGTGADTEAFF. For the CDR3, the DNA is TGTGCCAGCAGCGTAGGGACAGGGGCTGACACTGAAGCTTTCTTT.

The V and J genes are TRBV9 and TRBJ2-1, with TRBD2 as a possible D gene (6 bases). V shed 4 bases and J shed 7 bases, with 21 bases lying between them. Germline values: CDR1 SGDLS, CDR2 YYNGEE. The CDR3 is 16 residues long. The CDR3 is CASSFGLNLWENEQFF. Written as DNA, the CDR3 is TGTGCCAGCAGCTTTGGACTAAATCTCTGGGAGAATGAGCAGTTCTTC.

The sample holds a few counts of this clone. The rearrangement links TRBV5-1 to TRBJ2-3; the match to TRBD2 covers 11 bases. The CDR3 sequence is 15 residues long. CDR1 and CDR2 (germline): SGHRS, YFSETQ. After removal of 1 base from V and 3 bases from J, the junction contained 1 base not matched to a gene. CDR3 protein: CASSLSSGGTDTQYF. CDR3 sequence (DNA): TGCGCCAGCAGCTTGTCTAGCGGGGGGACAGATACGCAGTATTTT.

V and J are TRBV5-4 and TRBJ1-2; D perhaps matches TRBD1 (5 bases). V dropped 1 base and J dropped 7 bases, with 17 bases sitting between them. In germline, CDR1 is SGHNT, CDR2 YYREEE (reference sequence). The CDR3 runs to 15 residues. CDR3 sequence reads: CASSLIGSQGSGYTF. The CDR3 DNA reads TGTGCCAGCAGCTTGATCGGGTCGCAGGGCTCTGGCTACACCTTC.

The chain couples TRBV5-4 to TRBJ2-1, with 10 bases lining up with TRBD1. The CDR3 sequence is 16 residues long. Germline V gives CDR1 SGHNT, CDR2 YYREEE (reference sequence). The V gene end was trimmed by 4 bases and the J gene end by 9 bases; junction bases not matched to a gene: 13. This chain's CDR3 is CASSPRQGASQAEQFF. The CDR3 DNA reads TGTGCCAGCAGCCCCCGACAGGGGGCGTCGCAAGCTGAGCAGTTCTTC.

This sequence joins TRBV11-2 and TRBJ1-2; D is undetermined. V lost 0 bases to trimming and J lost 5 bases, with 7 bases between them. The CDR3 contains 13 residues. The germline gives CDR1 SGHAT, CDR2 FQNNGV. This chain's CDR3 is CASSLEGSYGYTF. CDR3 DNA sequence: TGTGCCAGCAGCTTAGAGGGCAGTTATGGCTACACCTTC. Together with reference TRBV11-2 and TRBJ1-2, the CDR3 gives the full variable domain: EAGVAQSPRYKIIEKRQSVAFWCNPISGHATLYWYQQILGQGPKLLIQFQNNGVVDDSQLPKDRFSAERLKGVDSTLKIQPAKLEDSAVYLCASSLEGSYGYTFGSGTRLTVV.

The gene calls are TRBV6-5 and TRBJ1-2; TRBD1 matches at 12 bases. This CDR3 contains 15 residues. CDR1 and CDR2 (germline): MNHEY, SVGAGI. The V and J ends lost 2 bases and 7 bases, in that order; junction bases with no gene match: 5. CDR3 DNA: TGTGCCAGCAGTTACCGGGGACAGGGGGCGCTTGGCTACACCTTC. Protein product: CASSYRGQGALGYTF.

The sample holds a few counts of this clone. The chain is built from TRBV5-6 and TRBJ1-4; D unclear. The germline V and J ends were trimmed by 6 bases and 8 bases, with 17 bases remaining between them. Germline V lookup: CDR1 SGHDT, CDR2 YYEEEE. This CDR3 has 14 residues. The chain's CDR3 is CASILRGGGEKLFF. CDR3 sequence (DNA): TGTGCCAGCATCCTCAGAGGCGGCGGGGAAAAACTGTTTTTT.